This T cell receptor (beta chain) was sequenced for a study of early T cells in non-severe SARS-CoV-2 infection. About the research overall: Bulk RNA from unsorted whole blood was sequenced; chains were unpaired.

This clonotype was found many times. Its matching antigen is unknown. This CDR3 spans 18 amino acids. After removal of 4 bases from V and 8 bases from J, the junction contained 16 bases not matched to a gene. Germline lookup yields CDR1 SGHTA and CDR2 FQGNSA. General observations from the study: VDJdb-based annotation leaned toward anti-spike CD8 responses and missed private and CD4 specificities.

The TCR library protocol was used to attach unique molecular identifiers. These identifiers were attached to individual cDNA molecules. A single record per CDR3 protein comes from TCRdb applying MiXCR to the 5' RACE reads. This table holds 20,000 to 25,000 distinct CDR3 sequences, 5.3% found once. The clonotype originates from an adult who was a healthcare worker with PCR-confirmed SARS-CoV-2 infection or an uninfected control (not recorded which). Sequencing was performed on whole blood. V usage is TRBV7-2 and J usage is TRBJ2-1, with TRBD2 matching over 11 bases. CDR3 DNA sequence: TGTGCCAGCAGCTCAGGGGGGCAAACTAGCGGGAGTATCGATGAGCAGTTCTTC. This codes for CASSSGGQTSGSIDEQFF.